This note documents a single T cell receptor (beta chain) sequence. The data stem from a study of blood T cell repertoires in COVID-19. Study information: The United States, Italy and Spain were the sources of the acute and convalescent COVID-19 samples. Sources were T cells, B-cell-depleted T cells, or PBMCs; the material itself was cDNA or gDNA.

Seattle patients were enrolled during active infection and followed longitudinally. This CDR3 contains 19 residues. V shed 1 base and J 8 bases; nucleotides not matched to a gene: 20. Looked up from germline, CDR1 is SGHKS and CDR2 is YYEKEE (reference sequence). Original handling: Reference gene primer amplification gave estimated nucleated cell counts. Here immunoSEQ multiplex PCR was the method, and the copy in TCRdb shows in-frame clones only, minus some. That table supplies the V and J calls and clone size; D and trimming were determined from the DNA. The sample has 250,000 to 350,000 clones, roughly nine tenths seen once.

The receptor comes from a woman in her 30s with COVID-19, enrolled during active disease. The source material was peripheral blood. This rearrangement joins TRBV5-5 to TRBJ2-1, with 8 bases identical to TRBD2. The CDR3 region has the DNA TGTGCCAGCAGCTTGTTGAGAGCGGGAGAAACCGTTAGCAGGGATGAGCAGTTCTTC. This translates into CASSLLRAGETVSRDEQFF.